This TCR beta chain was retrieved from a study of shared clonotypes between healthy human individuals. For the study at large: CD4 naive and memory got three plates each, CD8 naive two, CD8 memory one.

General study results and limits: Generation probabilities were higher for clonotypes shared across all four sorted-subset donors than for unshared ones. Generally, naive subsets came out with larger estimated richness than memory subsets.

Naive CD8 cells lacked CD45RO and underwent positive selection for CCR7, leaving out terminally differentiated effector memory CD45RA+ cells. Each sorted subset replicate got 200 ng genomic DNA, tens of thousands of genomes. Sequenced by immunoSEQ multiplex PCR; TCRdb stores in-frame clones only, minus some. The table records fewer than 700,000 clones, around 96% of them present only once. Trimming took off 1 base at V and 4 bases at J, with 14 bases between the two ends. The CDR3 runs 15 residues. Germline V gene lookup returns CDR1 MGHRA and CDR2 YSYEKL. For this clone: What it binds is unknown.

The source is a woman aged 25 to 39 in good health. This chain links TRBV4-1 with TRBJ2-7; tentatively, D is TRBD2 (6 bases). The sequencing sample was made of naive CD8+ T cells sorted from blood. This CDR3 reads CASSQATGRGYEQYF. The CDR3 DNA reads TGCGCCAGCAGCCAAGCTACCGGGAGAGGGTACGAGCAGTACTTC.